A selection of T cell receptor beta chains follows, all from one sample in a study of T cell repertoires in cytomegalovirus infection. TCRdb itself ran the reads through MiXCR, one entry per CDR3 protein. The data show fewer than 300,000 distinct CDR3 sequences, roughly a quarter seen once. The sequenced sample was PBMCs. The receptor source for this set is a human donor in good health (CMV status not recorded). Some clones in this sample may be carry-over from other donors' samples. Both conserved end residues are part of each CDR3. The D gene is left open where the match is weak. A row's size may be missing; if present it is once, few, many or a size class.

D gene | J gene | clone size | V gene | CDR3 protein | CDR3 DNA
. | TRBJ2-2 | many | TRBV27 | CASSPLGGASLGAGELFF | TGTGCCAGCAGTCCCCTTGGGGGCGCATCTCTCGGTGCCGGGGAGCTGTTTTTT
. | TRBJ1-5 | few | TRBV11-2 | CASSAGRQPQHF | TGTGCCAGCAGCGCTGGGAGGCAGCCCCAGCATTTT
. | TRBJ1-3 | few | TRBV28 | CASSLWGTPSGNTIYF | TGTGCCAGCAGTTTATGGGGGACACCCTCTGGAAACACCATATATTTT
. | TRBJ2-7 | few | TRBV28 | CASKPGGASYEQYF | TGTGCCAGCAAGCCAGGAGGCGCCTCCTACGAGCAGTACTTC
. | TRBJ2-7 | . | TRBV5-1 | CASSFEGGEYEQYF | TGCGCCAGCAGCTTCGAAGGGGGAGAGTACGAGCAGTACTTC
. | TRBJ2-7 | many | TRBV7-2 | CASATLEGRGNEQYF | TGTGCCAGCGCTACACTCGAGGGCAGGGGCAACGAGCAGTACTTC
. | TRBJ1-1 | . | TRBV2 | CASRTMNTEAFF | TGTGCCAGCAGAACGATGAACACTGAAGCTTTCTTT
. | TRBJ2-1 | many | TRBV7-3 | CASSLADNEQFF | TGTGCCAGCAGCTTAGCCGACAATGAGCAGTTCTTC
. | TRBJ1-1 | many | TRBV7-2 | CASSSGPNTEAFF | TGTGCCAGCAGCTCGGGACCGAACACTGAAGCTTTCTTT
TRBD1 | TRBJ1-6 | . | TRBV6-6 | CASTLQGRNSPLHF | TGTGCCAGCACTCTACAGGGGCGGAATTCACCCCTCCACTTT
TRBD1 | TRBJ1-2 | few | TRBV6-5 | CASREDRGLNYGYTF | TGTGCCAGCAGAGAAGACAGGGGTTTAAACTATGGCTACACCTTC
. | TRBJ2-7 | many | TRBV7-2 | CASSYGTVVYEQYF | TGTGCCAGCAGCTACGGGACGGTAGTATACGAGCAGTACTTC
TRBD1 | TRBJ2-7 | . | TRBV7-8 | CASSYTSGQGYEQYF | TGTGCCAGCAGCTATACATCGGGACAGGGGTACGAGCAGTACTTC
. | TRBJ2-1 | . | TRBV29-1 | CSVAQDHYNEQFF | TGCAGCGTTGCTCAGGACCACTACAATGAGCAGTTCTTC
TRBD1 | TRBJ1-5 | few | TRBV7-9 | CASSPGDSDNQPQHF | TGTGCCAGCAGCCCCGGGGACAGCGATAATCAGCCCCAGCATTTT
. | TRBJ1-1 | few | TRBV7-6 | CASSFSKNARNTEAFF | TGTGCCAGCAGCTTTTCAAAGAACGCCAGGAACACTGAAGCTTTCTTT
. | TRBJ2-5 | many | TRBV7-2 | CASSLAGGQGQETQYF | TGTGCCAGCAGCTTAGCCGGAGGGCAGGGACAAGAGACCCAGTACTTC
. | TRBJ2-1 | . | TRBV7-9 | CASSPQGQPNEQFF | TGTGCCAGCAGCCCCCAGGGCCAGCCGAATGAGCAGTTCTTC
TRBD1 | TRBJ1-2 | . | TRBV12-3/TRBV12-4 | CASELDRGNAGYTF | TGTGCCAGCGAATTGGACAGGGGGAACGCTGGCTACACCTTC
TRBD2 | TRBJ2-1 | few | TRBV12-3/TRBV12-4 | CASSSGLAGGQEQFF | TGTGCCAGCAGCTCTGGACTAGCGGGGGGGCAAGAGCAGTTCTTC
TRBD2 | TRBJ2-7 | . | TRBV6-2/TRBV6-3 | CASSYGLAGREQYF | TGTGCCAGCAGTTACGGACTAGCGGGACGCGAGCAGTACTTC
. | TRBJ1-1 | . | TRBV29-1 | CSLRRTPLNTEAFF | TGCAGCCTGAGGAGGACACCCTTGAACACTGAAGCTTTCTTT
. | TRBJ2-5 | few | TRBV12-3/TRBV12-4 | CASSLQGGGQETQYF | TGTGCCAGCAGTTTACAAGGGGGAGGCCAAGAGACCCAGTACTTC
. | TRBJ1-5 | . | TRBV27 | CASSFFGGGDNQPQHF | TGTGCCAGCAGTTTTTTTGGAGGGGGAGACAATCAGCCCCAGCATTTT
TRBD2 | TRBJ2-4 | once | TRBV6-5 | CASRTLAGGNIQHF | TGTGCCAGCAGGACACTAGCGGGGGGAAACATTCAGCACTTC
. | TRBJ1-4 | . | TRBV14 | CASSPGVTATNEKLFF | TGTGCCAGCAGCCCAGGGGTGACAGCAACTAATGAAAAACTGTTTTTT
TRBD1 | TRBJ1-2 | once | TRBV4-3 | CASSQLLGQAYYGYTF | TGCGCCAGCAGCCAATTGTTGGGACAGGCGTACTATGGCTACACCTTC
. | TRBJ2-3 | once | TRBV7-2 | CASSPTGGGRRTDTQYF | TGTGCCAGCAGCCCTACTGGTGGGGGGCGCCGCACAGATACGCAGTATTTT
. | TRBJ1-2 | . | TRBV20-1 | CSARDLRSNGYTF | TGCAGTGCTAGAGATCTCCGGTCTAATGGCTACACCTTC
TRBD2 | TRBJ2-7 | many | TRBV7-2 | CASSTPGLAGADEQYF | TGTGCCAGCAGCACCCCGGGACTAGCGGGAGCAGACGAGCAGTACTTC
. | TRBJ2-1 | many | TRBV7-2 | CASSPHGVASNEQFF | TGTGCCAGCAGCCCTCACGGGGTAGCGTCCAATGAGCAGTTCTTC
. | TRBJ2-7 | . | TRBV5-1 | CASSRDTPYEQYF | TGCGCCAGCAGCCGGGACACCCCCTACGAGCAGTACTTC
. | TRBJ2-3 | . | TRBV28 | CASKQVTDTQYF | TGTGCCAGCAAACAAGTAACAGATACGCAGTATTTT
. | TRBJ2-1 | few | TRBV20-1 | CSANTDGGYNEQFF | TGCAGTGCTAACACAGACGGGGGATACAATGAGCAGTTCTTC
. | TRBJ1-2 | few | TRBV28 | CASSLTGQGTNGYTF | TGTGCCAGCAGTTTAACCGGGCAAGGGACGAATGGCTACACCTTC
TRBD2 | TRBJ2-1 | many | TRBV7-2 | CASSLVWTSYNEQFF | TGTGCCAGCAGCTTAGTGTGGACTAGCTACAATGAGCAGTTCTTC
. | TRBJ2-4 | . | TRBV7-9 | CASSSRGSDIQYF | TGTGCCAGCAGCTCCCGCGGGTCGGACATTCAGTACTTC
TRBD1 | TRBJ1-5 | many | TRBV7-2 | CASSWTGLNQPQHF | TGTGCCAGCAGCTGGACAGGGCTCAATCAGCCCCAGCATTTT
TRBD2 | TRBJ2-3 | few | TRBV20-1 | CSARSSGGPGDTQYF | TGCAGTGCGAGGTCCAGCGGGGGGCCGGGAGATACGCAGTATTTT
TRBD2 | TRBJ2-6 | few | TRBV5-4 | CASSSGLAGNSGANVLTF | TGTGCCAGCAGCTCGGGACTAGCGGGGAACTCTGGGGCCAACGTCCTGACTTTC
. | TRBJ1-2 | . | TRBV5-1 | CASSLGGSSNYGYTF | TGCGCCAGCAGCTTGGGCGGCAGCTCTAACTATGGCTACACCTTC